A single sample gave rise to the 25 T cell receptor beta chains below, sequenced in a study of blood T cell repertoires in COVID-19. Using immunoSEQ multiplex PCR, the repertoire was profiled, and TCRdb retains in-frame clones only, with some absent. Here the sample spans about 130,000 clones, around 86% being singletons. The specimen was peripheral blood. The receptors shown here come from a woman in her 70s with COVID-19, enrolled during active disease.

J is TRBJ2-5 and V is TRBV3-1 (or the pseudogene TRBV3-2); a weak D match, TRBD1 (6 bases). The V end lost 4 bases, the J end lost 5 bases, and 17 bases lay between the germline ends. Per germline, CDR1 LGHDT and CDR2 YNNKEL (reference sequence). This CDR3 spans 15 amino acids. DNA for the CDR3: TGTGCCAGCAGCCCAGCTTGGGACATCGGGGAGACCCAGTACTTC. Amino acid sequence: CASSPAWDIGETQYF.

V usage is TRBV5-8 and J usage is TRBJ1-1, with D possibly being TRBD1 (5 bases). The CDR3 runs 18 residues. Trimming stripped 1 base from V and 1 base from J, with 20 bases between. From germline, CDR1 is SGHTS and CDR2 YDEGEE. The CDR3 here is CASSLFRGVGSGNTEAFF. CDR3 in DNA: TGTGCCAGCAGCTTGTTCCGGGGGGTTGGGTCCGGGAACACTGAAGCTTTCTTT.

In the case of this clone: One end of the junction is discordant with germline, which a read error may explain. The chain has TRBV7-7 and TRBJ2-6; TRBD1 matches at 7 bases. Germline V gene data show CDR1 as SSHAT and CDR2 as FNYEAQ (reference sequence). The CDR3 runs to 20 residues. In DNA form, the CDR3 reads TGTGCTAGCAGCTTAGCATTGGTACAGGGGCTGTGGCCTGGGGCCAACGTCCTGACTTTC. Protein sequence: CASSLALVQGLWPGANVLTF.

V gene TRBV3-1 (or the pseudogene TRBV3-2) combines with J gene TRBJ1-6; D is uncertain. The CDR3 runs 14 residues. Germline lookup yields CDR1 LGHDT and CDR2 YNNKEL (reference sequence). V was cut by 0 bases and J by 8 bases, with 8 bases left in between. CDR3 residues: CASSQELKHSPLHF. DNA for the CDR3: TGTGCCAGCAGCCAAGAACTGAAGCATTCACCCCTCCACTTT.

The rearrangement links TRBV10-3 to TRBJ2-7, with 7 bases identical to TRBD2. The ends lost 6 bases at V and 0 bases at J; junction bases unmatched: 8. Germline V gene sequence: CDR1 ENHRY, CDR2 SYGVKD. The CDR3 is 15 amino acids. The CDR3 sequence is CAIRGSGPSSYEQYF. In nucleotides, the CDR3 is TGTGCCATCAGGGGTAGCGGGCCCAGCTCCTACGAGCAGTACTTC.

V gene TRBV11-2 combines with J gene TRBJ1-1; the D gene is possibly TRBD1 (6 bases). Trimming pared 1 base from V and 7 bases from J, leaving 28 bases between. This CDR3 contains 19 residues. CDR1 SGHAT and CDR2 FQNNGV come from the germline V gene. CDR3 amino acids: CASSLGLHRHTGIAGEAFF. As DNA, the CDR3 is TGTGCCAGCAGCTTAGGACTCCACCGCCATACAGGGATCGCGGGTGAAGCTTTCTTT.

The V gene is TRBV5-1, the J gene TRBJ1-6; 11 nucleotides align to TRBD1. From germline, CDR1 is SGHRS and CDR2 YFSETQ. After removal of 3 bases from V and 6 bases from J, the junction contained 5 bases not matched to a gene. The CDR3 totals 16 residues. The chain's CDR3 is CASSSGTGGFNSPLHF. The CDR3 DNA reads as TGCGCCAGCAGCTCCGGGACAGGGGGTTTTAATTCACCCCTCCACTTT.

The chain links TRBV7-2 to TRBJ2-6, with TRBD1 matching over 7 bases. The V gene's germline CDR1 is SGHTA and CDR2 FQGNSA. J lost 0 bases, V lost 5 bases, and 10 bases had no gene match. CDR3 size: 18 residues. The chain's CDR3 is CASSPRQGQSSGANVLTF. The CDR3 DNA follows: TGTGCCAGCAGCCCTCGACAGGGTCAAAGCTCTGGGGCCAACGTCCTGACTTTC.

The chain joins TRBV28 to TRBJ2-1; D is ambiguous. CDR3 length: 12 amino acids. V was cut by 6 bases and J by 2 bases, with 5 bases left in between. Germline V gene data show CDR1 as MDHEN and CDR2 as SYDVKM. CDR3 sequence reads: CASRGPYNEQFF. The CDR3 DNA sequence: TGTGCCAGCAGGGGCCCCTACAATGAGCAGTTCTTC.

This chain uses TRBV5-5 with TRBJ1-4; D remains unclear. V dropped 0 bases and J dropped 5 bases, with 20 bases sitting between them. This CDR3 is built from 18 residues. Germline CDR1 reads SGHKS; CDR2 reads YYEKEE (reference sequence). The CDR3 region is CASSLAIQPIPGNEKLFF. CDR3 coding DNA: TGTGCCAGCAGCTTGGCTATACAGCCCATCCCTGGAAATGAAAAACTGTTTTTT.

This sequence joins TRBV6-6 and TRBJ2-7, with 10 positions matching TRBD1. The V and J ends lost 5 bases and 7 bases, in that order; junction bases with no gene match: 14. The CDR3 covers 16 residues. Germline V gives CDR1 MNHNY, CDR2 SVGAGI (reference sequence). The CDR3 reads CASSRGSGTGAKEQYF. The CDR3 DNA sequence: TGTGCCAGCAGTCGAGGGTCCGGGACAGGGGCTAAAGAGCAGTACTTC.

The V and J genes are TRBV27 and TRBJ1-4, with 9 bases matching TRBD1. The ends lost 2 bases at V and 1 base at J; junction bases unmatched: 5. Germline V gives CDR1 MNHEY, CDR2 SMNVEV (reference sequence). The CDR3 sequence is 17 residues long. CDR3 protein: CASSLRGTGLTNEKLFF. The CDR3 DNA sequence: TGTGCCAGCAGTTTAAGGGGGACAGGGCTAACTAATGAAAAACTGTTTTTT. Filled out from reference TRBV27 and TRBJ1-4, the complete variable domain reads EAQVTQNPRYLITVTGKKLTVTCSQNMNHEYMSWYRQDPGLGLRQIYYSMNVEVTDKGDVPEGYKVSRKEKRNFPLILESPSPNQTSLYFCASSLRGTGLTNEKLFFGSGTQLSVL.

The chain couples TRBV30 to TRBJ2-7; D possibly corresponds to TRBD1 (5 bases). This CDR3 region has 15 residues. From germline, CDR1 is GTSNPN and CDR2 SVGIG (reference sequence). The ends were cut back, 0 bases at V and 2 bases at J, with 14 bases in the middle. DNA for the CDR3: TGTGCCTGGAGTGTACCAGGGTTCAATACCTACGAGCAGTACTTC. It specifies CAWSVPGFNTYEQYF. The whole variable domain, filled in from reference TRBV30 and TRBJ2-7, reads SQTIHQWPATLVQPVGSPLSLECTVEGTSNPNLYWYRQAAGRGLQLLFYSVGIGQISSEVPQNLSASRPQDRQFILSSKKLLLSDSGFYLCAWSVPGFNTYEQYFGPGTRLTVT.

The sample holds many counts of this clone. The chain joins TRBV28 to TRBJ2-7, with 7 positions matching TRBD1. Unmatched junction bases numbered 11, after V lost 8 bases and J lost 4 bases. Germline CDR1 MDHEN, CDR2 SYDVKM. The CDR3 sequence is 14 residues long. The CDR3 loop reads CASHPQGIGYEQYF. The CDR3 nucleotides are TGTGCCAGCCACCCACAGGGGATTGGATACGAGCAGTACTTC. Variable domain in full (rest from reference TRBV28 and TRBJ2-7): DVKVTQSSRYLVKRTGEKVFLECVQDMDHENMFWYRQDPGLGLRLIYFSYDVKMKEKGDIPEGYSVSREKKERFSLILESASTNQTSMYLCASHPQGIGYEQYFGPGTRLTVT.

The V gene is TRBV5-4, the J gene TRBJ2-7, with D possibly TRBD2 on 5 matching bases. The germline V and J ends were trimmed by 0 bases and 0 bases, with 7 bases remaining between them. Germline-derived CDR1 and CDR2 are SGHNT and YYREEE (reference sequence). The CDR3 loop spans 14 amino acids. The CDR3 sequence: CASSLDGSSYEQYF. Written as DNA, the CDR3 is TGTGCCAGCAGCTTGGATGGGAGCTCCTACGAGCAGTACTTC. Based on the CDR3 plus reference TRBV5-4 and TRBJ2-7, the full variable domain is ETGVTQSPTHLIKTRGQQVTLRCSSQSGHNTVSWYQQALGQGPQFIFQYYREEENGRGNFPPRFSGLQFPNYSSELNVNALELDDSALYLCASSLDGSSYEQYFGPGTRLTVT.

The chain recombines TRBV15 with TRBJ1-5; D is perhaps TRBD1 (5 bases). Trimming shortened V by 0 bases and J by 4 bases, and 13 bases separated the two germline ends. CDR3 size: 16 residues. Germline loops: CDR1 LNHNV, CDR2 YYDKDF (reference sequence). CDR3 DNA sequence: TGTGCCACCAGCAGAGATAGCGGCAGGGCAAATCAGCCCCAGCATTTT. Translating it yields CATSRDSGRANQPQHF.

V and J are TRBV7-2 and TRBJ1-2; D is possibly TRBD1 (5 bases). V was cut by 0 bases and J by 7 bases, with 15 bases left in between. CDR3 length equals 15 residues. CDR1 is SGHTA, CDR2 FQGNSA, per germline. The CDR3 DNA is TGTGCCAGCAGCTTAGCGATGGGGGAGGCGGGTGGCTACACCTTC. Its protein is CASSLAMGEAGGYTF. Using reference TRBV7-2 and TRBJ1-2 for the parts outside the CDR3, the full variable domain is GAGVSQSPSNKVTEKGKDVELRCDPISGHTALYWYRQSLGQGLEFLIYFQGNSAPDKSGLPSDRFSAERTGGSVSTLTIQRTQQEDSAVYLCASSLAMGEAGGYTFGSGTRLTVV.

The chain combines TRBV11-2 with TRBJ2-2; TRBD1 might be the D (6 bases). This CDR3 has 17 amino acids. V was cut by 4 bases and J by 2 bases, with 17 bases left in between. Germline V gives CDR1 SGHAT, CDR2 FQNNGV. For the CDR3, the DNA is TGTGCCAGCAGCTACAGGGTAGGGCGCCGCAACACCGGGGAGCTGTTTTTT. It codes for CASSYRVGRRNTGELFF. The variable domain in full, with the rest retrieved from reference TRBV11-2 and TRBJ2-2, is EAGVAQSPRYKIIEKRQSVAFWCNPISGHATLYWYQQILGQGPKLLIQFQNNGVVDDSQLPKDRFSAERLKGVDSTLKIQPAKLEDSAVYLCASSYRVGRRNTGELFFGEGSRLTVL.

The CDR3, as DNA: TGTGCCAGCAGCTTAGGTTCAGGGGGATACCCCTACGAGCAGTACTTC. The encoded protein is CASSLGSGGYPYEQYF. The V call is TRBV7-2, the J call TRBJ2-7, with TRBD1 matching over 7 bases. The J segment lost 2 bases and the V segment lost 1 base, leaving 8 bases of the junction unmatched. Germline V gives CDR1 SGHTA, CDR2 FQGNSA. CDR3 length equals 16 residues.

V is TRBV7-9 and J is TRBJ1-2; TRBD1 might be the D (6 bases). Germline V gene data show CDR1 as SEHNR and CDR2 as FQNEAQ (reference sequence). The CDR3 is made up of 13 amino acids. V was shortened by 3 bases and J by 5 bases, with 10 bases between the two germline ends. The CDR3 here is CASSFDRTYGYTF. CDR3 bases: TGTGCCAGCAGCTTCGACAGGACTTATGGCTACACCTTC.

This rearrangement joins TRBV27 to TRBJ2-3; D may be TRBD1 (6 bases). Germline V gene sequence: CDR1 MNHEY, CDR2 SMNVEV (reference sequence). This CDR3 region has 14 residues. V lost 7 bases and J 2 bases, leaving 13 bases between the germline ends. CDR3 in amino acids: CASKGRQDTDTQYF. In DNA form, the CDR3 reads TGTGCCAGCAAAGGAAGACAGGACACAGATACGCAGTATTTT.

This clone turned up a few times. The V call is TRBV9, the J call TRBJ2-2; maybe TRBD1 (7 bases). Per germline, CDR1 SGDLS and CDR2 YYNGEE. Deletions cut 0 bases from V and 4 bases from J, with 16 bases between. The CDR3 has 17 amino acids. The CDR3: CASSVGRGQSSTGELFF. Here the CDR3 DNA reads TGTGCCAGCAGCGTAGGGAGGGGACAGAGCTCCACCGGGGAGCTGTTTTTT.

The genes are TRBV18 and TRBJ1-1, with TRBD1 matching over 7 bases. J gave up 3 bases and V 4 bases, and 2 bases lay outside the gene matches. Germline values: CDR1 KGHSH, CDR2 LQKENI. The CDR3 covers 13 residues. CDR3 nucleotides: TGTGCCAGCTCACGAGACAGGGACACTGAAGCTTTCTTT. This translates into CASSRDRDTEAFF. The variable domain in full, completed from reference TRBV18 and TRBJ1-1, reads NAGVMQNPRHLVRRRGQEARLRCSPMKGHSHVYWYRQLPEEGLKFMVYLQKENIIDESGMPKERFSAEFPKEGPSILRIQQVVRGDSAAYFCASSRDRDTEAFFGQGTRLTVV.

The chain joins TRBV29-1 to TRBJ2-5; 7 bases are shared with TRBD2. The CDR3 covers 12 residues. V gave up 4 bases and J gave up 4 bases; unmatched junction bases: 3. CDR1 is SQVTM and CDR2 is ANQGSEA in the germline V gene. In DNA, the CDR3 is TGCAGCGTTGCGGGGGGAGGAGAGACCCAGTACTTC. It yields the protein CSVAGGGETQYF.

The V gene is TRBV19, the J gene TRBJ2-3, with 8 bases identical to TRBD2. The V gene end was trimmed by 7 bases and the J gene end by 0 bases; junction bases not matched to a gene: 6. Germline V gene lookup returns CDR1 LNHDA and CDR2 SQIVND (reference sequence). The CDR3 is 15 amino acids. The CDR3 region has the DNA TGTGCCAGTATGAGTCGGGGGGGTAGCACAGATACGCAGTATTTT. This sequence encodes CASMSRGGSTDTQYF.